These T cell receptor beta chains were read from a single sample in a study of CXCR3-negative and CXCR3-positive naive CD8 T cells. TCRdb reprocessed the 5' RACE reads, keeping one entry per CDR3 protein, no DNA. Its table records more than 45,000 distinct CDR3 sequences. Sample: memory CD8+ T cells from blood. The receptors shown here come from a human donor in good health. Some clones in this sample may be carry-over from other donors' samples. Both conserved end residues are part of each CDR3. Fields, in order: J gene, clone size, V gene, CDR3 protein. Rows may omit the clone size; those that give it use once, few, many or a size class.

TRBJ2-1	.	TRBV12-3/TRBV12-4	CASSSPGLAGNEQFF
TRBJ1-1	.	TRBV29-1	CSVMLLNTEAFF
TRBJ2-7	.	TRBV7-2	CASSWGNYYEQYF
TRBJ2-2	.	TRBV7-6	CASSLGGTGELFF
TRBJ1-1	.	TRBV19	CASSLGQGNTEAFF
TRBJ2-1	.	TRBV29-1	CSAQLGVHEQFF
TRBJ2-4	medium-sized	TRBV6-2/TRBV6-3	CASSYSTSSDIQYF
TRBJ1-2	.	TRBV20-1	CSAIRTGEGYTF
TRBJ2-1	.	TRBV12-3/TRBV12-4	CASSLSGGPYNEQFF
TRBJ2-7	.	TRBV20-1	CSARDVQNDYEQYF
TRBJ1-1	.	TRBV29-1	CSVEELGTEAFF
TRBJ1-2	.	TRBV29-1	CSVQPGGDYGYTF
TRBJ2-1	.	TRBV29-1	CSALEGQSRRDEQFF
TRBJ2-5	.	TRBV10-3	CAIRDLTSGAETQYF
TRBJ1-1	.	TRBV14	CASSPPWDTGVNTEAFF
TRBJ2-5	.	TRBV12-3/TRBV12-4	CASSLAGRNQETQYF
TRBJ1-5	.	TRBV27	CASSRGTANQPQHF